This T cell receptor beta chain was captured by sequencing in a study of T cells after yellow fever vaccination. Overall study: Preparing low-cell-number fractions relied on SMART-Seq v4 Ultra Low Input. Study observations and caveats: Abundant clonotypes (contaminants from the bulk population) could be present in FACS-sorted repertoires. The secondary response showed a weaker magnitude and a faster peak, day 5 versus 15.

5'RACE template switching added a universal primer site and UMIs to TCR cDNA. One entry per CDR3 protein, called by TCRdb with MiXCR from the 5' RACE reads. The sample shows just under 600,000 distinct CDR3 sequences, 13% of them seen only once. This clonotype was observed a few times. Its matching antigen is unknown. This receptor was taken from a man in his thirties or forties who received the YFV17D yellow fever vaccine. Material: PBMCs, obtained on the day of the yellow fever booster vaccination.

The CDR3 sequence: CASSYDPGSSYEQYF. CDR3 coding DNA: TGTGCCAGCAGTTACGACCCAGGTTCCTCCTACGAGCAGTACTTC. J is TRBJ2-7 and V is TRBV6-5; the D is unclear. Germline-derived CDR1 and CDR2 are MNHEY and SVGAGI. V gave up 2 bases and J gave up 0 bases, with 11 bases separating them. This CDR3 comprises 15 residues.